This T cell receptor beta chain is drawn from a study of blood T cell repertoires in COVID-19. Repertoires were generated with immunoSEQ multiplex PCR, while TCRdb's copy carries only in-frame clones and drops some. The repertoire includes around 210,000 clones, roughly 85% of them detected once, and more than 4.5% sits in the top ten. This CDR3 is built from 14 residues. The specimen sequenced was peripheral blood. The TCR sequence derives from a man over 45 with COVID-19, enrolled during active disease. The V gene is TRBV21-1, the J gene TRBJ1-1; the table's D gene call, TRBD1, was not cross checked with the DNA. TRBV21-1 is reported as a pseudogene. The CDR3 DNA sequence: TGTGCCAGCAGCACTAGACAGGGGGGGACTGAAGCTTTCTTT. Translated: CASSTRQGGTEAFF.